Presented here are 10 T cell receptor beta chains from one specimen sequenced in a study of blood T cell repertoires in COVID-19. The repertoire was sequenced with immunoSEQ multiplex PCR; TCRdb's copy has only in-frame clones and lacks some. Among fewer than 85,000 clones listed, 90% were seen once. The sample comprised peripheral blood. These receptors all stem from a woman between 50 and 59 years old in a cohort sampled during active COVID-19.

CDR3 region: CASSQIQLGTGTEAFF. The DNA of the CDR3 is TGCGCCAGCAGCCAAATACAGCTAGGGACAGGAACTGAAGCTTTCTTT. V is TRBV5-1 and J is TRBJ1-1, with 8 bases matching TRBD1. V was pared by 4 bases and J by 5 bases, with 13 bases of the junction left unmatched. CDR1 is SGHRS and CDR2 is YFSETQ in the germline V gene. The CDR3 has 16 residues.

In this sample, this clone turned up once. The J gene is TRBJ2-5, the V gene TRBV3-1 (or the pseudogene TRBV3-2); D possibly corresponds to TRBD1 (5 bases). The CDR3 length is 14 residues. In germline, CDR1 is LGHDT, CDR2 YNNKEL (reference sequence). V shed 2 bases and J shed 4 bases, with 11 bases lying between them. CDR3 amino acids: CASSQQGLSETQYF. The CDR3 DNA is TGTGCCAGCAGCCAACAGGGTCTATCAGAGACCCAGTACTTC.

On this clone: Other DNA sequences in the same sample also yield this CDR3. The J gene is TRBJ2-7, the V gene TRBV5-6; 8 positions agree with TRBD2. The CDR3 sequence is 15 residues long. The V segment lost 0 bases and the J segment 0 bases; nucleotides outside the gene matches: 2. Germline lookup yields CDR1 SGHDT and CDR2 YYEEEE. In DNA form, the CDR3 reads TGTGCCAGCAGCTTGGGGCTAGCGGGCTCCTACGAGCAGTACTTC. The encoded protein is CASSLGLAGSYEQYF. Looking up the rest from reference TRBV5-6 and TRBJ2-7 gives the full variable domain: DAGVTQSPTHLIKTRGQQVTLRCSPKSGHDTVSWYQQALGQGPQFIFQYYEEEERQRGNFPDRFSGHQFPNYSSELNVNALLLGDSALYLCASSLGLAGSYEQYFGPGTRLTVT.

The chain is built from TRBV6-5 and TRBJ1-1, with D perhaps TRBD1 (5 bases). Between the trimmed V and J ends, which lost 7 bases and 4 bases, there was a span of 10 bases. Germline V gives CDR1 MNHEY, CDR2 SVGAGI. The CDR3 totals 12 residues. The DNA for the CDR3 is TGTGCCAGCACCTCGGGGGGCACTGAAGCTTTCTTT. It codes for CASTSGGTEAFF.

CDR3 region: CASSLDGTGSYNEQFF. In nucleotides, the CDR3 is TGTGCCAGCAGCTTAGACGGGACAGGGAGTTACAATGAGCAGTTCTTC. The chain recombines TRBV7-2 with TRBJ2-1, with 9 bases matching TRBD1. Germline-derived CDR1 and CDR2 are SGHTA and FQGNSA. Trimming at V came to 1 base and at J to 4 bases, leaving 5 bases not matched to a gene. CDR3 length: 16 residues. The variable domain in full, with the rest retrieved from reference TRBV7-2 and TRBJ2-1, is GAGVSQSPSNKVTEKGKDVELRCDPISGHTALYWYRQSLGQGLEFLIYFQGNSAPDKSGLPSDRFSAERTGGSVSTLTIQRTQQEDSAVYLCASSLDGTGSYNEQFFGPGTRLTVL.

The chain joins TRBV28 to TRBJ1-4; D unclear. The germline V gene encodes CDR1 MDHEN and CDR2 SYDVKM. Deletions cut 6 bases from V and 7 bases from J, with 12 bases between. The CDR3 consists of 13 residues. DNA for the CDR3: TGTGCCAGCAGGGAGTGGTTGACTGAAAAACTGTTTTTT. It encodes CASREWLTEKLFF.

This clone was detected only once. CDR3 amino acids: CASSDSSPGTSGPTSYEQYF. The CDR3 DNA reads TGTGCCAGCAGCGATTCCTCCCCTGGGACTAGCGGGCCTACTTCCTACGAGCAGTACTTC. This rearrangement joins TRBV3-1 (or the pseudogene TRBV3-2) to TRBJ2-7; TRBD2 matches at 12 bases. Germline-derived CDR1 and CDR2 are LGHDT and YNNKEL (reference sequence). The CDR3 length is 20 residues. J was trimmed by 1 base and V by 5 bases; bases with no gene match: 18.

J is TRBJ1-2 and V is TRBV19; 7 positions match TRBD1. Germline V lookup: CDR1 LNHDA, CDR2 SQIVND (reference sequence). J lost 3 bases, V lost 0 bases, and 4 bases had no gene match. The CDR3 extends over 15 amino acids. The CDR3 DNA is TGTGCCAGTAGTATAGACCTTGGGACAGACTATGGCTACACCTTC. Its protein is CASSIDLGTDYGYTF.

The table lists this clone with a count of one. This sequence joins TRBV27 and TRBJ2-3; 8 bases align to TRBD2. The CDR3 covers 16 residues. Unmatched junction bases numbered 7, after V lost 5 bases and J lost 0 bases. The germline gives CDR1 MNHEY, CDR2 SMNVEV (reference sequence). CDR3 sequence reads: CASSPRPSGSTDTQYF. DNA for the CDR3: TGTGCCAGCAGTCCTCGTCCTAGCGGGAGCACAGATACGCAGTATTTT.

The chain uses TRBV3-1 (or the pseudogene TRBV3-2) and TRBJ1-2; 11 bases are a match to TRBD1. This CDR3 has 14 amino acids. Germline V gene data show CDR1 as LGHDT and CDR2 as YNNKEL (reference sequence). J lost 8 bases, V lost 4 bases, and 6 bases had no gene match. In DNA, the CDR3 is TGTGCCAGCAGCCTCGACGGGACAGGGGGGGGCTACACCTTC. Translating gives CASSLDGTGGGYTF.